These 17 T cell receptor beta chains came from one sample sequenced in a study of post-analysis software for immune sequencing data. TCR beta libraries were prepared from cDNA with unique molecular identifiers. TCRdb re-derived calls from the PCR reads in MiXCR, one entry per CDR3 protein. The table records about 540,000 distinct CDR3 sequences, approximately 31% of them present only once. These receptors have no known antigen. Study-level findings and limits: Four to six TRBV segments appeared more often in patients than in controls, and TRBV5-6, TRBV5-1 and TRBV20-1 were among these.

The sample was blood. The receptors were gathered from a girl under 18 with multiple sclerosis.

The CDR3 reads CASSYTGTTEAFF. CDR3 nucleotides: TGTGCCAGCAGCTACACAGGGACCACTGAAGCTTTCTTT. The chain has TRBV7-8 and TRBJ1-1; perhaps TRBD1 as D (6 bases). The CDR3 has 13 amino acids. V lost 4 bases, J lost 4 bases, and 10 bases lay in between. Germline V gives CDR1 SGHVS, CDR2 FQNEAQ. Full variable domain (remainder filled in from reference TRBV7-8 and TRBJ1-1): GAGVSQSPRYKVAKRGQDVALRCDPISGHVSLFWYQQALGQGPEFLTYFQNEAQLDKSGLPSDRFFAERPEGSVSTLKIQRTQQEDSAVYLCASSYTGTTEAFFGQGTRLTVV.

The chain uses TRBV6-2 or TRBV6-3 and TRBJ2-3, with D tentatively TRBD1 (6 bases). The V gene lost 5 bases and the J gene lost 2 bases, with 8 bases spanning the gap. CDR1 and CDR2 from the germline V gene are MNHEY and SVGEGT. The CDR3 sequence is 13 residues long. CDR3 in DNA: TGTGCCAGCAGTCGGGACATCACAGATACGCAGTATTTT. This gives the protein CASSRDITDTQYF.

The gene calls are TRBV20-1 and TRBJ2-1; no firm D call. The CDR3 loop spans 11 amino acids. The V and J ends lost 3 bases and 10 bases respectively, with 10 bases between them. Germline V gene lookup returns CDR1 DFQATT and CDR2 SNEGSKA (reference sequence). The CDR3 DNA is TGCAGTGCTAGGGCCACCTACGAGCAGTTCTTC. Its translation is CSARATYEQFF.

The CDR3 DNA is TGCAGTGCTTCTCGACCTGGTGAGGCTTTCTTT. Amino acids: CSASRPGEAFF. The chain is built from TRBV20-1 and TRBJ1-1, with D unresolved. This CDR3 region has 11 residues. Germline V CDR1 and CDR2: DFQATT, SNEGSKA (reference sequence). V lost 5 bases and J 11 bases, leaving 15 bases between the germline ends.

The V call is TRBV20-1, the J call TRBJ2-1; D not certain. From germline, CDR1 is DFQATT and CDR2 SNEGSKA (reference sequence). The CDR3 extends over 13 amino acids. V was clipped by 0 bases and J by 10 bases, with 13 bases between them. The CDR3 sequence: CSARETASGEQFF. DNA of the CDR3: TGCAGTGCTAGAGAGACCGCGAGTGGGGAGCAGTTCTTC.

This clonotype was detected ten times or more. This chain links TRBV7-9 with TRBJ1-2, with D possibly being TRBD1 (5 bases). Trimming shortened V by 5 bases and J by 4 bases, and 14 bases separated the two germline ends. This CDR3 has 14 residues. Germline assignment: CDR1 SEHNR and CDR2 FQNEAQ (reference sequence). The CDR3 loop is CASSPDGRGYGYTF. Written as DNA, the CDR3 is TGTGCCAGCAGCCCTGACGGAAGGGGCTATGGCTACACCTTC.

The chain employs TRBV4-1 and TRBJ1-2, with D possibly being TRBD1 (5 bases). This CDR3 region has 18 residues. V was clipped by 0 bases and J by 2 bases, with 19 bases between them. Germline-derived CDR1 and CDR2 are MGHRA and YSYEKL. The CDR3 nucleotides are TGCGCCAGCAGCCAAGACGGTCACAGGCCCCTATTCAACTATGGCTACACCTTC. Translated: CASSQDGHRPLFNYGYTF.

The chain employs TRBV20-1 and TRBJ2-1; perhaps TRBD2 as D (8 bases). The CDR3 totals 16 residues. Trimming cost V 3 bases and J 5 bases, with 20 bases left between them. Germline CDR1 is DFQATT and CDR2 is SNEGSKA (reference sequence). The CDR3 DNA is TGCAGTGCTAGGGGAAGCGGGGGACAGTTTAACAATGAGCAGTTCTTC. Encoded protein: CSARGSGGQFNNEQFF.

J is TRBJ2-3 and V is TRBV10-1; no firm D call. Per germline, CDR1 WNHNN and CDR2 SYGVQD (reference sequence). The length of the CDR3 is 13 residues. The CDR3 DNA is TGCTTCAGCAGTTTCAGCCTCGGGGATACGCAGTATTTT. Its translation is CFSSFSLGDTQYF.

In this sample, this clonotype turned up a few times. The V call is TRBV20-1, the J call TRBJ2-7; D is undetermined. Germline CDR1 DFQATT, CDR2 SNEGSKA (reference sequence). The V gene lost 3 bases and the J gene lost 6 bases, with 15 bases spanning the gap. The CDR3 contains 13 residues. CDR3 residues: CSASSALLPEQYF. The CDR3 region has the DNA TGCAGTGCTAGCTCGGCCCTACTACCCGAGCAGTACTTC.

This clonotype has only a few counts. V and J are TRBV7-9 and TRBJ2-2, with 7 bases matching TRBD1. V shed 3 bases and J 2 bases; nucleotides not matched to a gene: 3. The CDR3 consists of 15 residues. Germline assignment: CDR1 SEHNR and CDR2 FQNEAQ (reference sequence). The CDR3 DNA follows: TGTGCCAGCAGCTTCAACAGGGGTAACACCGGGGAGCTGTTTTTT. It encodes CASSFNRGNTGELFF. Complete variable domain (other parts from reference TRBV7-9 and TRBJ2-2): DTGVSQNPRHKITKRGQNVTFRCDPISEHNRLYWYRQTLGQGPEFLTYFQNEAQLEKSRLLSDRFSAERPKGSFSTLEIQRTEQGDSAMYLCASSFNRGNTGELFFGEGSRLTVL.

The chain carries TRBV7-6 and TRBJ2-1; 12 nucleotides match TRBD2. Germline V gene lookup returns CDR1 SGHVS and CDR2 FNYEAQ. The CDR3 has 18 amino acids. V gave up 5 bases and J gave up 3 bases; unmatched junction bases: 11. The CDR3: CASSARLAGVGIYNEQFF. CDR3 bases: TGTGCCAGCAGCGCCCGACTAGCGGGGGTAGGAATCTACAATGAGCAGTTCTTC.

This clonotype was detected many times. V gene TRBV11-2 combines with J gene TRBJ2-3; D remains unclear. The germline V and J ends were trimmed by 4 bases and 3 bases, with 8 bases remaining between them. CDR3 length: 13 residues. The germline gives CDR1 SGHAT, CDR2 FQNNGV. The CDR3 sequence is CASSSRATDTQYF. The CDR3 DNA sequence: TGTGCCAGCAGCTCCCGGGCTACAGATACGCAGTATTTT. The full variable domain, with the rest looked up from reference TRBV11-2 and TRBJ2-3, is EAGVAQSPRYKIIEKRQSVAFWCNPISGHATLYWYQQILGQGPKLLIQFQNNGVVDDSQLPKDRFSAERLKGVDSTLKIQPAKLEDSAVYLCASSSRATDTQYFGPGTRLTVL.

This clonotype has just a few counts. The rearrangement uses TRBV15 and TRBJ2-1; TRBD2 matches 9 bases. The CDR3 has 17 amino acids. The J segment lost 0 bases and the V segment lost 3 bases, leaving 6 bases of the junction unmatched. Germline loops: CDR1 LNHNV, CDR2 YYDKDF (reference sequence). CDR3 sequence reads: CATSSLSGGSSYNEQFF. As DNA, the CDR3 is TGTGCCACCAGCAGTCTCAGCGGGGGGAGCTCCTACAATGAGCAGTTCTTC.

The sample holds a few counts of this clonotype. The chain is built from TRBV10-3 and TRBJ1-2, with D uncertain. This CDR3 region has 14 residues. Germline CDR1 is ENHRY and CDR2 is SYGVKD. The V end lost 4 bases, the J end lost 0 bases, and 9 bases lay between the germline ends. CDR3 nucleotide sequence: TGTGCCATCAGTGGTAGTAACCCTAACTATGGCTACACCTTC. Protein: CAISGSNPNYGYTF.

The rearrangement uses TRBV25-1 and TRBJ1-1; D gene uncertain. The V end was cut by 6 bases, the J end by 0 bases, with 8 bases between. Germline CDR1 MGHDK, CDR2 SYGVNS. The CDR3 totals 13 residues. CDR3 residues: CASREGLNTEAFF. The CDR3 nucleotides read TGTGCCAGCAGGGAGGGATTGAACACTGAAGCTTTCTTT.

This clonotype occurred a few times. This chain links TRBV10-3 with TRBJ1-5; unclear D gene. CDR3 length equals 14 residues. The germline gives CDR1 ENHRY, CDR2 SYGVKD. The V and J ends lost 0 bases and 6 bases respectively, with 9 bases between them. The CDR3, as DNA: TGTGCCATCAGTGAGTCGTCATCTCCTCAGCCCCAGCATTTT. It yields the protein CAISESSSPQPQHF.